The 11 T cell receptor beta chains below come from one sample, sequenced in a study of blood T cell repertoires in COVID-19. Profiled with immunoSEQ multiplex PCR; TCRdb holds only in-frame clones, not every one. The sample shows 130,000 to 150,000 clones, 85% to 90% of them seen only once. Sequenced input: peripheral blood. Receptors were obtained from a human donor in a cohort sampled during active COVID-19.

This rearrangement joins TRBV7-2 to TRBJ1-4, with 7 bases lining up with TRBD1. Trimming cost V 3 bases and J 8 bases; bases outside gene matches: 9. Per germline, CDR1 SGHTA and CDR2 FQGNSA. The CDR3 extends over 15 amino acids. In nucleotides, the CDR3 is TGTGCCAGCAGCTTGACGCCGACAGGGCAGGAAAAACTGTTTTTT. Translating it yields CASSLTPTGQEKLFF.

The chain couples TRBV5-5 to TRBJ1-2; TRBD1 might be the D (5 bases). From germline, CDR1 is SGHKS and CDR2 YYEKEE (reference sequence). V dropped 2 bases and J dropped 2 bases, with 7 bases sitting between them. The CDR3 spans 13 residues. CDR3 nucleotide sequence: TGTGCCAGCAGCTTTACAGGAAACTATGGCTACACCTTC. As protein: CASSFTGNYGYTF.

This chain uses TRBV30 with TRBJ1-2, with TRBD1 as a possible D gene (6 bases). Trimming removed 5 bases from V and 3 bases from J, with 13 bases in between. Germline CDR1 GTSNPN, CDR2 SVGIG (reference sequence). CDR3 length equals 13 residues. In DNA form, the CDR3 reads TGTGCCTGGTACAGGGAGATGTACTATGGCTACACCTTC. Translated, it gives CAWYREMYYGYTF.

The rearrangement links TRBV4-3 to TRBJ2-7; 7 bases agree with TRBD2. V shed 1 base, J shed 0 bases, and the junction held 3 bases outside the gene matches. Germline-derived CDR1 and CDR2 are LGHNA and YSLEER. This CDR3 is 15 amino acids long. Written as DNA, the CDR3 is TGCGCCAGCAGCCAAGGGGGGGGAATCTCCTACGAGCAGTACTTC. Translating it yields CASSQGGGISYEQYF.

The rearrangement uses TRBV7-8 and TRBJ1-1; TRBD1 matches 7 bases. The germline CDR1 and CDR2 sequences are SGHVS and FQNEAQ. J was trimmed by 5 bases and V by 5 bases; bases with no gene match: 11. The CDR3 is 15 residues long. CDR3 loop: CASSVDRNLGTEAFF. The CDR3 region has the DNA TGTGCCAGCAGCGTGGACAGGAACCTAGGGACTGAAGCTTTCTTT.

The rearrangement uses TRBV2 and TRBJ1-6, with TRBD1 identical over 7 bases. J was trimmed by 2 bases and V by 8 bases; bases with no gene match: 6. Germline-derived CDR1 and CDR2 are SNHLY and FYNNEI. The CDR3 has 15 residues. CDR3 residues: CASGRGPPYNSPLHF. The DNA for the CDR3 is TGTGCCAGCGGAAGGGGGCCCCCCTATAATTCACCCCTCCACTTT.

Concerning this clone itself: At one of its ends the junction is not consistent with the germline gene, which may arise from a read error. The chain couples TRBV30 to TRBJ2-7; the D gene is possibly TRBD1 (5 bases). Germline CDR1 reads GTSNPN; CDR2 reads SVGIG (reference sequence). The CDR3 has 12 amino acids. The CDR3 nucleotides read TGTGCCTGGAGCGCAGGGCAGGCTCGGCAGGACTTC. This encodes CAWSAGQARQDF.

The rearrangement links TRBV9 to TRBJ2-2, with a weak D call TRBD1 (5 bases). The CDR3 covers 18 residues. Trimming cost V 4 bases and J 5 bases, with 24 bases left between them. The germline CDR1 and CDR2 sequences are SGDLS and YYNGEE. The chain's CDR3 is CASSPLDIGAWGTGELFF. CDR3 DNA: TGTGCCAGCAGCCCCCTAGATATTGGGGCTTGGGGAACCGGGGAGCTGTTTTTT.

Turning to this clone: Other DNA sequences in the same sample also yield this CDR3. The J gene is TRBJ1-1, the V gene TRBV18; tentative D call: TRBD1 (5 bases). The CDR3 length is 13 residues. CDR1 is KGHSH and CDR2 is LQKENI in the germline V gene. V lost 4 bases to trimming and J lost 1 base, with 7 bases between them. In DNA, the CDR3 is TGTGCCAGCTCACAGGGGCAGAACACTGAAGCTTTCTTT. Amino acids: CASSQGQNTEAFF.

V is TRBV5-5 and J is TRBJ1-5; D gene uncertain. Trimming took off 1 base at V and 2 bases at J, with 10 bases between the two ends. This CDR3 spans 15 amino acids. Germline V CDR1 and CDR2: SGHKS, YYEKEE (reference sequence). The chain's CDR3 is CASSLSTVGNQPQHF. Written as DNA, the CDR3 is TGTGCCAGCAGCTTGAGCACAGTGGGCAATCAGCCCCAGCATTTT.

This clone was observed a single time. This chain links TRBV11-3 with TRBJ2-3; perhaps TRBD2 as D (5 bases). The CDR3 contains 16 residues. Trimming left V 0 bases short and J 2 bases short, with 12 bases between. Germline CDR1 SGHNT, CDR2 YENEEA. The CDR3 spells CASSLDGGSTTDTQYF. The CDR3 DNA sequence: TGTGCCAGCAGCTTAGATGGAGGCAGTACCACAGATACGCAGTATTTT. Full variable domain (rest looked up from reference TRBV11-3 and TRBJ2-3): EAGVVQSPRYKIIEKKQPVAFWCNPISGHNTLYWYLQNLGQGPELLIRYENEEAVDDSQLPKDRFSAERLKGVDSTLKIQPAELGDSAVYLCASSLDGGSTTDTQYFGPGTRLTVL.